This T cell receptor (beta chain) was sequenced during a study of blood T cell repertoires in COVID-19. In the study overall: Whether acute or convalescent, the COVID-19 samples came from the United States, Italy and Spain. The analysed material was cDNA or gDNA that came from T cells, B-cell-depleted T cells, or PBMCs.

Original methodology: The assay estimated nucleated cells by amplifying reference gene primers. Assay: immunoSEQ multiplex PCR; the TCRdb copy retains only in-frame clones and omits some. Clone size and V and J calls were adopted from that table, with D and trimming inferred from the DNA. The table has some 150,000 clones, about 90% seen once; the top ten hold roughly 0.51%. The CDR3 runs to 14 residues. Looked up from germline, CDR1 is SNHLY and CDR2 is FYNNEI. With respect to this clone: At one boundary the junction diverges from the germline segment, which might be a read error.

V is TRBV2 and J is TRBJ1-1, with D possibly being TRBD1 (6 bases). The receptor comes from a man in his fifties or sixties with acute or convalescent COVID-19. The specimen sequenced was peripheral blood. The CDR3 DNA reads TGTGCCAGCAGTAAAGCGGGGGGGCACACTGAAGCTTTCTTT. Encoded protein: CASSKAGGHTEAFF.